This paragraph reports one T cell receptor (beta chain). Its antigen is currently unknown. This CDR3 comprises 13 residues. Unmatched junction bases numbered 3, after V lost 2 bases and J lost 5 bases. The V gene's germline CDR1 is SGHRS and CDR2 YFSETQ. This specimen comes from a study of cytomegalovirus exposure and HLA in healthy donors. Amplification used 60 Vbeta primers and 13 Jbeta primers. Data came from immunoSEQ multiplex PCR; TCRdb stores just in-frame clones and leaves some out. The profile shows 150,000 to 200,000 clones, about 75% of them singletons. Study-level findings and limits: 87-base-pair reads could not separate some V segments, including TRBV6-2 and TRBV6-3. Among donors in an Asian-associated ancestry cluster, a later analysis reportedly found fewer N-insertions than the roughly 670-donor mean. TCR beta chain V- and J-gene trimming was linked, in a later analysis, to a missense variant in DCLRE1C.

The chain couples TRBV5-1 to TRBJ1-1; 7 positions match TRBD1. Sequencing input: PBMCs. This receptor was taken from a woman between 45 and 60 years old in good health and CMV-seropositive. The CDR3 is CASSFDRDTEAFF. In DNA form, the CDR3 reads TGCGCCAGCAGCTTCGACAGGGATACTGAAGCTTTCTTT.